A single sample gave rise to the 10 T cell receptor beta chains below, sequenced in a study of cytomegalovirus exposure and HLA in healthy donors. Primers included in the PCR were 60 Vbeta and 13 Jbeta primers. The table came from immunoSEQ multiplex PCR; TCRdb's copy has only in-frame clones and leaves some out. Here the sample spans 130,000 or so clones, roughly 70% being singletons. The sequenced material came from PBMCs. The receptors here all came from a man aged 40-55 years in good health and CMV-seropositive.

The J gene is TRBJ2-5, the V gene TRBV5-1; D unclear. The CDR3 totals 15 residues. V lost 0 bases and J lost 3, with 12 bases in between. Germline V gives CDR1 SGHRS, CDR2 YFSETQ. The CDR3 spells CASSLAERKEETQYF. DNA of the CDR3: TGCGCCAGCAGCTTGGCCGAGAGGAAAGAAGAGACCCAGTACTTC. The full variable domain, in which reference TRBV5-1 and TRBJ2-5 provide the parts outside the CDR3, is KAGVTQTPRYLIKTRGQQVTLSCSPISGHRSVSWYQQTPGQGLQFLFEYFSETQRNKGNFPGRFSGRQFSNSRSEMNVSTLELGDSALYLCASSLAERKEETQYFGPGTRLLVL.

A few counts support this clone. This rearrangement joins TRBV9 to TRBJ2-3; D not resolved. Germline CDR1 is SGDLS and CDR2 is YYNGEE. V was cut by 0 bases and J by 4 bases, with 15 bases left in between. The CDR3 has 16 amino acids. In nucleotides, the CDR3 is TGTGCCAGCAGCGTAGCATGGCAGAGAGGTGCAGATACGCAGTATTTT. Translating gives CASSVAWQRGADTQYF.

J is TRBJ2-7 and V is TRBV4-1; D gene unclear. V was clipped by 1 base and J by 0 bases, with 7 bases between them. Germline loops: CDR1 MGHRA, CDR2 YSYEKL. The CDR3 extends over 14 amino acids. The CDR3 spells CASSQVSNSYEQYF. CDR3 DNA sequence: TGCGCCAGCAGCCAAGTTTCCAACTCCTACGAGCAGTACTTC.

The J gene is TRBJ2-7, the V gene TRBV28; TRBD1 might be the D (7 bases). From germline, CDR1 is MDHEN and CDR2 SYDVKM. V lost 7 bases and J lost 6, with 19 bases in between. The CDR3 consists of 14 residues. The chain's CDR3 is CASNRPGQEGEQYF. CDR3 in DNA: TGTGCCAGCAACAGGCCAGGACAGGAGGGCGAGCAGTACTTC.

CDR3 region: CASSPQDRAEEKLFF. The CDR3 nucleotides are TGTGCCAGCAGTCCCCAGGACAGGGCTGAAGAAAAACTGTTTTTT. The chain is built from TRBV28 and TRBJ1-4, with 8 nucleotides matching TRBD1. The ends lost 5 bases at V and 8 bases at J; junction bases unmatched: 10. The V gene's germline CDR1 is MDHEN and CDR2 SYDVKM. The length of the CDR3 is 15 residues. Variable domain in full (rest from reference TRBV28 and TRBJ1-4): DVKVTQSSRYLVKRTGEKVFLECVQDMDHENMFWYRQDPGLGLRLIYFSYDVKMKEKGDIPEGYSVSREKKERFSLILESASTNQTSMYLCASSPQDRAEEKLFFGSGTQLSVL.

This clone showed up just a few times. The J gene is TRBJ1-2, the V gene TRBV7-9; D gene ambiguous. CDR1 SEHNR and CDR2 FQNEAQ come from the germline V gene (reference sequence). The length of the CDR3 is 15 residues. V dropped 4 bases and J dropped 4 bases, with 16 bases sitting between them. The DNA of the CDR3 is TGTGCCAGCAGCTCCCCCTCCGTTGAGAGCTATGGCTACACCTTC. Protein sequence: CASSSPSVESYGYTF.

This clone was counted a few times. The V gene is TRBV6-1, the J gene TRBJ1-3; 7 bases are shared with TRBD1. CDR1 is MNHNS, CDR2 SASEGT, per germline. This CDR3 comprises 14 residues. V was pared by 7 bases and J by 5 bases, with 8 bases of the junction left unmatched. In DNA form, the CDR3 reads TGTGCCAGCACCGATAGGGACAGTAGAAACACCATATATTTT. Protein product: CASTDRDSRNTIYF.

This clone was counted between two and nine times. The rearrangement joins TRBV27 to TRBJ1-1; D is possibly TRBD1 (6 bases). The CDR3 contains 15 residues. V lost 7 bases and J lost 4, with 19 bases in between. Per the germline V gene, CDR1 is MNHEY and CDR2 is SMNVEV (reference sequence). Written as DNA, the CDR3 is TGTGCCAGCAAACTCAGACGACAGGACCCCACTGAAGCTTTCTTT. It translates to CASKLRRQDPTEAFF.

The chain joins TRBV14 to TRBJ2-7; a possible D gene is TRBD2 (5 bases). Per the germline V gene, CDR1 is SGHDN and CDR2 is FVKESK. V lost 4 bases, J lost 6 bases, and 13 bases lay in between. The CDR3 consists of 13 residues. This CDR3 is CASSLMRVGEQYF. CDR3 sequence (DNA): TGTGCCAGCAGCCTGATGCGGGTGGGCGAGCAGTACTTC.

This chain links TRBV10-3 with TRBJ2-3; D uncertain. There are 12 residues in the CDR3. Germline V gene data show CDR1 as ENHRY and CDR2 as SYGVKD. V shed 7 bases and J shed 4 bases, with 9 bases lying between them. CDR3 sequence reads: CAIKADSDTQYF. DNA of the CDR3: TGTGCCATCAAGGCAGACTCAGATACGCAGTATTTT.